The 26 T cell receptor beta chains below come from one sample, sequenced in a study of shared clonotypes between healthy human individuals. Measured with immunoSEQ multiplex PCR; TCRdb has only the in-frame clones, and not every one. Of about 480,000 clones detected, over 75% appear once; the ten largest clones hold roughly an eighth. Sequencing was carried out using PBMCs. The source of these receptors is a woman aged 40 to 50 in good health. Some clones in this sample may be carry-over from other donors' samples.

This clone showed up just a few times. The rearrangement joins TRBV28 to TRBJ2-2; D may be TRBD1 (6 bases). The CDR3 totals 16 residues. The germline V gene has CDR1 MDHEN and CDR2 SYDVKM. Trimming shortened V by 5 bases and J by 1 base, and 14 bases separated the two germline ends. In nucleotides, the CDR3 is TGTGCCAGCAGTGCCCGGGACACTGTGAACACCGGGGAGCTGTTTTTT. This translates into CASSARDTVNTGELFF.

The V gene is TRBV5-6, the J gene TRBJ2-2; 7 bases match TRBD1. V was pared by 0 bases and J by 2 bases, with 4 bases of the junction left unmatched. Germline CDR1 SGHDT, CDR2 YYEEEE. The CDR3 loop spans 16 amino acids. The CDR3 nucleotides are TGTGCCAGCAGCTTGGTCCGGGACAGTAACACCGGGGAGCTGTTTTTT. Amino acid sequence: CASSLVRDSNTGELFF.

This clone was counted only a few times. The chain carries TRBV7-2 and TRBJ2-1; tentative D call: TRBD2 (6 bases). The germline V gene has CDR1 SGHTA and CDR2 FQGNSA. CDR3 length: 16 residues. Trimming removed 0 bases at V and 2 bases at J, with 11 bases between. CDR3 amino acids: CASSLAGSGTYNEQFF. In DNA, the CDR3 is TGTGCCAGCAGCTTAGCAGGTAGCGGAACCTACAATGAGCAGTTCTTC.

Worth noting for this clone: A read error may explain this, as a much larger clone is one base away. The sample carries other DNA sequences with the same CDR3. The chain has TRBV2 and TRBJ1-5; TRBD1 aligns across 9 bases. The length of the CDR3 is 14 residues. The V gene's germline CDR1 is SNHLY and CDR2 FYNNEI. The V and J ends lost 5 bases and 6 bases, in that order; junction bases with no gene match: 5. Written as DNA, the CDR3 is TGTGCCAGCAGTTCCGACAGGGGGATTCAGCCCCAGCATTTT. It yields the protein CASSSDRGIQPQHF.

The table lists this clone with a few counts. The genes are TRBV2 and TRBJ2-5; 7 nucleotides line up with TRBD1. With the DNA end fitting TRBJ2-7 better, the J assignment may be wrong. CDR1 and CDR2 (germline): SNHLY, FYNNEI. The CDR3 is 12 amino acids. CDR3 region: CASSEGTGEQYF. CDR3 nucleotide sequence: TGTGCCAGCAGTGAAGGGACAGGCGAGCAGTACTTC.

V gene TRBV5-1 combines with J gene TRBJ2-5; 13 nucleotides align to TRBD2. Germline V gene data show CDR1 as SGHRS and CDR2 as YFSETQ. The CDR3 is made up of 17 amino acids. Trimming removed 3 bases from V and 1 base from J; junction bases left unmatched: 6. CDR3 protein: CASSSGLAGVGQETQYF. As DNA, the CDR3 is TGCGCCAGCAGCTCCGGACTAGCGGGAGTGGGCCAAGAGACCCAGTACTTC.

This rearrangement joins TRBV18 to TRBJ2-7; no reliable D call. Germline assignment: CDR1 KGHSH and CDR2 LQKENI. Between the trimmed V and J ends, which lost 5 bases and 0 bases, there was a span of 11 bases. The CDR3 totals 14 residues. The CDR3, as DNA: TGTGCCAGCTCATCGTCCGTCGGCTCCTACGAGCAGTACTTC. Encoded protein: CASSSSVGSYEQYF.

This chain connects TRBV6-1 to TRBJ2-3; 9 bases match TRBD2. The germline V gene has CDR1 MNHNS and CDR2 SASEGT. V was clipped by 6 bases and J by 0 bases; unmatched bases: 4. The CDR3 has 15 amino acids. CDR3 loop: CASRETSGSTDTQYF. The CDR3 nucleotides read TGTGCCAGCAGGGAGACTAGCGGTAGCACAGATACGCAGTATTTT.

CDR3: CASRDSLGQGINEQYF. The DNA of the CDR3 is TGTGCCAGCAGAGATTCGCTTGGCCAGGGGATCAACGAGCAGTACTTC. The V and J genes are TRBV28 and TRBJ2-7, with D maybe TRBD1 (6 bases). CDR1 and CDR2 from the germline V gene are MDHEN and SYDVKM. The CDR3 loop spans 16 amino acids. V was trimmed by 6 bases and J by 5 bases, leaving 23 bases between them.

The chain recombines TRBV9 with TRBJ1-3; possible D gene TRBD1, 5 bases. Germline CDR1 is SGDLS and CDR2 is YYNGEE. Trimming took off 0 bases at V and 4 bases at J, with 11 bases between the two ends. The CDR3 covers 15 residues. The CDR3 sequence is CASSVAWGPGNTIYF. CDR3 coding DNA: TGTGCCAGCAGCGTAGCCTGGGGCCCAGGAAACACCATATATTTT.

This chain links TRBV2 with TRBJ2-2; a weak D match, TRBD1 (6 bases). The CDR3 consists of 15 residues. V was trimmed by 6 bases and J by 1 base, leaving 12 bases between them. The germline V gene has CDR1 SNHLY and CDR2 FYNNEI. The CDR3 protein is CASSYTQGNTGELFF. The CDR3 DNA reads as TGTGCCAGCAGCTATACACAGGGGAACACCGGGGAGCTGTTTTTT.

V gene TRBV5-1 combines with J gene TRBJ2-5; no firm D call. The CDR3 length is 12 residues. V was pared by 0 bases and J by 6 bases, with 6 bases between. The germline V gene encodes CDR1 SGHRS and CDR2 YFSETQ. This CDR3 is CASSLEDQTQYF. In DNA form, the CDR3 reads TGCGCCAGCAGCTTGGAGGATCAGACCCAGTACTTC.

The DNA of the CDR3 is TGTGCCAGTAGTATAAGAACAGGGGTCACTGAAGCTTTCTTT. As protein: CASSIRTGVTEAFF. The chain links TRBV19 to TRBJ1-1, with 7 bases identical to TRBD1. The CDR3 consists of 14 residues. Trimming cost V 2 bases and J 4 bases; bases outside gene matches: 4. Germline assignment: CDR1 LNHDA and CDR2 SQIVND (reference sequence).

The chain combines TRBV28 with TRBJ1-1; D remains unclear. This CDR3 has 15 residues. V was trimmed by 2 bases and J by 5 bases, leaving 15 bases between them. Germline V CDR1 and CDR2: MDHEN, SYDVKM. The CDR3 here is CASSLIMALRTEAFF. In DNA form, the CDR3 reads TGTGCCAGCAGTTTAATTATGGCCCTGCGGACTGAAGCTTTCTTT.

V and J are TRBV7-5 and TRBJ2-4; the table's D call of TRBD1 was not tested on the DNA. TRBV7-5 counts as a pseudogene. The CDR3 is 16 residues long. The CDR3 DNA is TGTGCCAGAAAGAGAGACAGGGGAGTAGCGAAAAACATTCAGTACTTC. It encodes CARKRDRGVAKNIQYF.

The chain couples TRBV4-3 to TRBJ2-5; D tentatively reads TRBD1 or TRBD2 (5 bases each). Trimming removed 1 base at V and 5 bases at J, with 17 bases between. The CDR3 has 16 residues. Germline CDR1 reads LGHNA; CDR2 reads YSLEER. The CDR3 protein is CASSQAIGAGSETQYF. CDR3 in DNA: TGCGCCAGCAGCCAAGCAATCGGGGCAGGTTCGGAGACCCAGTACTTC.

The chain employs TRBV5-1 and TRBJ2-7; 11 bases line up with TRBD2. This CDR3 spans 15 amino acids. V lost 1 base to trimming and J lost 5 bases; unmatched junction nucleotides: 5. The germline CDR1 and CDR2 sequences are SGHRS and YFSETQ. CDR3 nucleotides: TGCGCCAGCAGCTTGAATAGCGGGAGGGTCGACGAGCAGTACTTC. This gives the protein CASSLNSGRVDEQYF.

The gene calls are TRBV7-2 and TRBJ2-1; 8 bases line up with TRBD2. The CDR3 contains 15 residues. Trimming removed 5 bases from V and 6 bases from J; junction bases left unmatched: 9. Per germline, CDR1 SGHTA and CDR2 FQGNSA. This CDR3 reads CASSRGTSSVNEQFF. The CDR3 coding sequence is TGTGCCAGCAGCCGCGGGACTAGTAGTGTCAATGAGCAGTTCTTC.

The gene calls are TRBV12-5 and TRBJ2-5; 7 bases line up with TRBD2. The junction had 12 bases not matched to a gene; V was cut back by 7 bases and J by 1 base. CDR3 length: 16 amino acids. Looked up from germline, CDR1 is LGHNT and CDR2 is FRNRAP. The CDR3 DNA reads as TGTGCTAGTGCCCTGGGGGGGTTTAGCGCCCAAGAGACCCAGTACTTC. Its protein is CASALGGFSAQETQYF.

The chain carries TRBV10-3 and TRBJ2-7; 8 positions match TRBD1. J gave up 5 bases and V 5 bases, and 8 bases lay outside the gene matches. CDR1 is ENHRY, CDR2 SYGVKD, per germline. This CDR3 contains 14 residues. CDR3 DNA: TGTGCCATCAGTCAATCCGGGACAGGCAACGAGCAGTACTTC. Its translation: CAISQSGTGNEQYF.

The rearrangement links TRBV2 to TRBJ2-3; possible D gene TRBD2, 5 bases. CDR3 length: 13 residues. Germline V gives CDR1 SNHLY, CDR2 FYNNEI. Trimming stripped 4 bases from V and 5 bases from J, with 10 bases between. This chain's CDR3 is CASSVFGEDTQYF. CDR3 nucleotide sequence: TGTGCCAGCAGTGTATTCGGGGAAGATACGCAGTATTTT.

This clone appeared a single time. The chain's CDR3 is CASGTSGRADTQYF. CDR3 DNA sequence: TGTGCCAGCGGGACTAGCGGGAGGGCAGATACGCAGTATTTT. V and J are TRBV11-2 and TRBJ2-3, with TRBD2 matching 16 bases. CDR3 length equals 14 residues. Germline CDR1 SGHAT, CDR2 FQNNGV. The ends lost 8 bases at V and 4 bases at J; junction bases unmatched: 0.

The chain has TRBV4-1 and TRBJ1-2; D not certain. Between the trimmed V and J ends, which lost 0 bases and 7 bases, there was a span of 9 bases. The CDR3 has 13 amino acids. CDR1 and CDR2 (germline): MGHRA, YSYEKL. CDR3 bases: TGCGCCAGCAGCCAAGATTCCCCGGCTGGCTACACCTTC. It encodes CASSQDSPAGYTF.

The rearrangement uses TRBV27 and TRBJ1-2; D may be TRBD1 (5 bases). Germline CDR1 MNHEY, CDR2 SMNVEV (reference sequence). This CDR3 is 16 amino acids long. The V end lost 5 bases, the J end lost 0 bases, and 16 bases lay between the germline ends. CDR3 protein: CASSVAVADTNYGYTF. In nucleotides, the CDR3 is TGTGCCAGCAGTGTCGCCGTGGCGGACACTAACTATGGCTACACCTTC.

Comments on this clone: At one boundary the junction diverges from the germline segment, which might be a read error. This chain links TRBV7-2 with TRBJ2-7; TRBD1 matches at 7 bases. CDR1 is SGHTA, CDR2 FQGNSA, per germline. CDR3 length: 15 residues. The CDR3 DNA reads as TGTGCCAGCAGCTCACCGACTTCGACAGGGCGCGAGCAGCACTTC. It codes for CASSSPTSTGREQHF.

V and J are TRBV6-1 and TRBJ1-1; D call uncertain. The CDR3 has 14 residues. Germline V gene sequence: CDR1 MNHNS, CDR2 SASEGT. V was cut by 3 bases and J by 6 bases, with 14 bases left in between. CDR3 bases: TGTGCCAGCAGTGACCCATTTGGGTGGTCTGAAGCTTTCTTT. It yields the protein CASSDPFGWSEAFF.